Included here is one TCR beta chain sequence, with context. What it binds is not known. The junction differs from germline at one of its ends, possibly a read error. These data belong to a study of radiotherapy plus CTLA-4 blockade in lung cancer. Overall study results and limits: Clones of tumor-derived TCRs expanded in blood after radiotherapy plus ipilimumab.

This table comes from immunoSEQ multiplex PCR, and its TCRdb copy is limited to in-frame clones, with some not included. The table has about 110,000 clones, approximately 77% seen once; the top ten hold about 3.3%. Per germline, CDR1 SSHAT and CDR2 FNYEAQ (reference sequence). This CDR3 contains 14 residues. The sequence was collected from a human donor with non-small cell lung cancer that progressed on radiotherapy plus ipilimumab. Some clones in this sample may be carry-over from other donors' samples. The chain joins TRBV7-7 to TRBJ2-5, with 10 bases identical to TRBD1. This sample comprised peripheral blood, obtained from a patient treated with radiotherapy plus ipilimumab. As DNA, the CDR3 is TGTGCTAGCAGCGCCGGGACAGGGGAGTTGGCCCAGTACTTC. This sequence encodes CASSAGTGELAQYF.